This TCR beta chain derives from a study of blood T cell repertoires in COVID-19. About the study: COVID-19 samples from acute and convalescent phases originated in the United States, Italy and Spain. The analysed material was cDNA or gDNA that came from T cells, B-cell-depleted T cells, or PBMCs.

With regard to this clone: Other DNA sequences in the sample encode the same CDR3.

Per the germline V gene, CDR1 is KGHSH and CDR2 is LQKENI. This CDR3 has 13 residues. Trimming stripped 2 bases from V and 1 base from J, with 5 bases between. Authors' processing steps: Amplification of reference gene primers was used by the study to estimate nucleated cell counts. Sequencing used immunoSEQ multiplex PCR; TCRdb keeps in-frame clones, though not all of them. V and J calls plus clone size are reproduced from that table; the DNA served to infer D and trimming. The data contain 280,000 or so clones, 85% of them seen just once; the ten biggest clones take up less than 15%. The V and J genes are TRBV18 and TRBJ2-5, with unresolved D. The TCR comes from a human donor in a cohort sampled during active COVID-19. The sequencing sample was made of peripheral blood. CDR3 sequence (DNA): TGTGCCAGCTCACCATCCCTCCAAGAGACCCAGTACTTC. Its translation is CASSPSLQETQYF.